This T cell receptor beta chain is drawn from a study of beta chain features in type 1 diabetes. One heparinised draw of blood, averaging about 110 mL, came from each donor. Purities over 98% were achieved in all sorted populations. The CDR3 covers 12 residues. CDR1 and CDR2 from the germline V gene are MNHNY and SVGAGI (reference sequence). Trimming pared 5 bases from V and 5 bases from J, leaving 9 bases between. Of the isolated RNA, all was reverse transcribed, and so the sequenced material was expressed TCRB transcripts. Profiling relied on immunoSEQ multiplex PCR, and the TCRdb table lists in-frame clones only, not all of them. The table shows under 400,000 clones, with about 20% occurring only once.

The source is a woman under 30 in good health. The chain carries TRBV6-6 and TRBJ1-1, with D hard to call. Input material: naive CD4+ T cells from blood. CDR3 loop: CASSQRGTEAFF. CDR3 DNA sequence: TGTGCCAGCAGTCAGAGAGGGACTGAAGCTTTCTTT.